This T cell receptor (beta chain) stems from a study of T cells in Graves' hyperthyroidism and ophthalmopathy. Overall study context: Blood was drawn when the patient was first diagnosed and still untreated.

This clonotype was observed many times. From RNA transcripts, TCR beta CDR3 regions were amplified. Initially, a first-round RT-PCR of the TCR CDR3 employed the HTBI primer set. MiXCR, run by TCRdb on the multiplex PCR reads, gives a single entry per CDR3 protein. Seen here are roughly 740,000 distinct CDR3 sequences, about a sixth observed once, and the top ten hold 8.4%. Over 18 months, lack of ophthalmopathy progression marked Graves' hyperthyroidism as stable. Exclusion followed for patients with uncontrolled infection, other autoimmune disease, pregnancy or lactation. Clinical symptoms, serum thyroxine, TRAb, thyroid ultrasound and orbital computed tomography informed diagnoses. The CDR3 is made up of 13 amino acids. Unmatched junction bases numbered 7, after V lost 10 bases and J lost 2 bases. The germline V gene has CDR1 SNHLY and CDR2 FYNNEI.

The chain couples TRBV2 to TRBJ2-7; TRBD2 matches 8 bases. This clonotype originated in a man between 18 and 29 years old with Graves' hyperthyroidism. Input material: blood. Here the CDR3 reads CANRAGVAYEQYF. CDR3 DNA: TGTGCCAACAGAGCGGGAGTTGCCTACGAGCAGTACTTC.